This T cell receptor (beta chain) was obtained from a study of naive and memory T cell subsets. Cells stained for CD3, CD4, CD8, CD45RA and CD27 were sorted into four subsets. General observations from the study: Over 90% of naive TCR sequences appeared only once, unlike memory subsets.

The beta constant-region primer was an equimolar mix of two oligonucleotides covering TRBC1 and TRBC2. Using its own MiXCR run on the UMI-ligation and nested PCR reads, TCRdb lists one record per CDR3 protein. The sample has 100,000 or so distinct CDR3 sequences; around 7% are singletons. Turning to this clonotype: Its antigen is not known.

CDR1 SQVTM and CDR2 ANQGSEA come from the germline V gene. J gave up 6 bases and V 7 bases, and 9 bases lay outside the gene matches. The CDR3 consists of 13 residues. The sample comprised central memory CD4+ T cells from blood. This TCR was sampled from a human donor in good health. The chain has TRBV29-1 and TRBJ2-1, with 7 bases identical to TRBD1. The CDR3 protein is CSASITGANEQFF. The CDR3 DNA reads TGCAGCGCAAGCATAACAGGGGCCAATGAGCAGTTCTTC.